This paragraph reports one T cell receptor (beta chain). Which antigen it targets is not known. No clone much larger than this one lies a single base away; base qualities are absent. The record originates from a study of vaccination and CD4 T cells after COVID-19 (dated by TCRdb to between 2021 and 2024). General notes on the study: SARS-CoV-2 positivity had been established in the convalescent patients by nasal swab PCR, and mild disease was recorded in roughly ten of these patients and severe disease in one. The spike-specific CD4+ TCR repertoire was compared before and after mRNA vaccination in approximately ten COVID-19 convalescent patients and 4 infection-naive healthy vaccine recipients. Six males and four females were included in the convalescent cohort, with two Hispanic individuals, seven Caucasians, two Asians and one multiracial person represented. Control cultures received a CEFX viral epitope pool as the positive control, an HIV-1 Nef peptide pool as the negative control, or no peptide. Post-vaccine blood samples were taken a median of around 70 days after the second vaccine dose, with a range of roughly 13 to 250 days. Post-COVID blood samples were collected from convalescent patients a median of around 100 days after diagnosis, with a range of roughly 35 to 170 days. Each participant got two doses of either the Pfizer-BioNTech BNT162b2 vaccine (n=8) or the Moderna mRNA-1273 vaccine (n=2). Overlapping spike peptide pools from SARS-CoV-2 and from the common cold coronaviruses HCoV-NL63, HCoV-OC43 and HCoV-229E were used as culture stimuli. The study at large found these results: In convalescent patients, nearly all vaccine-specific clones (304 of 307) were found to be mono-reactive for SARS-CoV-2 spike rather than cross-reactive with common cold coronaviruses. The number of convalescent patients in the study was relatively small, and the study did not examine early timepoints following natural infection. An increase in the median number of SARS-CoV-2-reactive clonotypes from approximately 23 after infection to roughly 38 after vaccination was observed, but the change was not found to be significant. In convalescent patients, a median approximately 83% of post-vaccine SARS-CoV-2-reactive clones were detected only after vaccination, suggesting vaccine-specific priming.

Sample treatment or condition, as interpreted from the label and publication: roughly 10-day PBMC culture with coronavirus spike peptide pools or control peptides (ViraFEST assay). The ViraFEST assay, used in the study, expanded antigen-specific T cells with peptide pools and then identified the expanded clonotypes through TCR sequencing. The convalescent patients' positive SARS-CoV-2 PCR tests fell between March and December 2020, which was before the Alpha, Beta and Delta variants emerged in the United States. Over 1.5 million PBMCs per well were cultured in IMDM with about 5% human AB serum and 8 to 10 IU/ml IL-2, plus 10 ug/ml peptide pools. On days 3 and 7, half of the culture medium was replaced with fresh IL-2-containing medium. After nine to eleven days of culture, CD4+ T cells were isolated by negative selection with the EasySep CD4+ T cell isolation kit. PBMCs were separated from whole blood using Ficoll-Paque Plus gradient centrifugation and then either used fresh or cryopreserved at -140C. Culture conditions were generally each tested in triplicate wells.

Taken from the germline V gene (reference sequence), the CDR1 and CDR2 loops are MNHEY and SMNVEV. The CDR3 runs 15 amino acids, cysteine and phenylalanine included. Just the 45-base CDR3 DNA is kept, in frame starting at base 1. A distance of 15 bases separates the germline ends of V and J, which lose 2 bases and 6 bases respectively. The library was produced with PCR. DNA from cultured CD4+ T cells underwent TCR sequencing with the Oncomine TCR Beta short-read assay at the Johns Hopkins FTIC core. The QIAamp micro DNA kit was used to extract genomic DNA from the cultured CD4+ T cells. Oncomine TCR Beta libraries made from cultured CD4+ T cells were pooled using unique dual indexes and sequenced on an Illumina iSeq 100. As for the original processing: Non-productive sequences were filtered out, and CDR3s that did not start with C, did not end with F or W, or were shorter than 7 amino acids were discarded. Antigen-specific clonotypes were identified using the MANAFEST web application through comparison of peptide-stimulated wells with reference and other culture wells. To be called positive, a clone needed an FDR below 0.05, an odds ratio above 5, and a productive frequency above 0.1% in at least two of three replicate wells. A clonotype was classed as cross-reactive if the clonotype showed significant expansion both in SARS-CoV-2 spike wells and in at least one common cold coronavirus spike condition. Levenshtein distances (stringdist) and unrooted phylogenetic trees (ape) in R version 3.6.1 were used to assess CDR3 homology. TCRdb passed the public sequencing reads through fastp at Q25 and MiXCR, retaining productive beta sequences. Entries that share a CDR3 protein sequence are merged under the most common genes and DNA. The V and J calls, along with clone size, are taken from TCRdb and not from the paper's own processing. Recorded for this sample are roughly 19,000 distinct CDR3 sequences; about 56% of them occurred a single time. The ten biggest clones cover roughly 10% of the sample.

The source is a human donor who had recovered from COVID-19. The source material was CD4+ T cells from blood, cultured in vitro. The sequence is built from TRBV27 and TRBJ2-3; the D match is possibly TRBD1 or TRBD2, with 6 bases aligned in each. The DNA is TGTGCCAGCAGTTTAGGGGGGCGGGAATTCGATACGCAGTATTTT. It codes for CASSLGGREFDTQYF.